One and the same sample provided the 14 T cell receptor beta chains below, sequenced in a study of T cells in Graves' hyperthyroidism and ophthalmopathy. TCR beta CDR3 region amplification was performed from RNA transcripts. During a first-round RT-PCR of the TCR CDR3, the HTBI primer set was used. TCRdb re-analysed the multiplex PCR reads in MiXCR, keeping a single row per CDR3 protein. The sample records roughly 650,000 distinct CDR3 sequences, more than 15% being singletons. Sequences were obtained from blood. The source is a woman between 35 and 50 years old with Graves' ophthalmopathy.

The chain recombines TRBV30 with TRBJ2-5; D is possibly TRBD1 (6 bases). V was trimmed by 1 base and J by 1 base, leaving 7 bases between them. The CDR3 covers 13 residues. Germline-derived CDR1 and CDR2 are GTSNPN and SVGIG (reference sequence). The DNA for the CDR3 is TGTGCCTGGAGTGGAGGGGGCCAAGAGACCCAGTACTTC. Residues: CAWSGGGQETQYF.

The chain has TRBV29-1 and TRBJ2-1, with TRBD2 identical over 14 bases. Germline V gives CDR1 SQVTM, CDR2 ANQGSEA. CDR3 length equals 15 residues. Losses at the gene ends were 6 bases for V and 4 bases for J; bases not matched to a gene: 5. CDR3 bases: TGCAGCGTACTCGGACTAGCGGGAGGATACAATGAGCAGTTCTTC. Protein product: CSVLGLAGGYNEQFF.

The sample holds many counts of this clonotype. This rearrangement joins TRBV2 to TRBJ1-5; D remains ambiguous. The V gene lost 2 bases and the J gene lost 5 bases, with 10 bases spanning the gap. The germline V gene encodes CDR1 SNHLY and CDR2 FYNNEI. This CDR3 spans 14 amino acids. CDR3 in DNA: TGTGCCAGCAGTGAAATGAACATTGATCAGCCCCAGCATTTT. Translation: CASSEMNIDQPQHF.

V gene TRBV20-1 combines with J gene TRBJ2-5; TRBD2 is a possible D gene (5 bases). Germline CDR1 DFQATT, CDR2 SNEGSKA (reference sequence). With 4 bases removed from V and 1 base from J, the gap between germline ends came to 10 bases. The CDR3 consists of 13 residues. CDR3: CSATGDFQETQYF. The CDR3 coding sequence is TGCAGTGCTACCGGGGATTTCCAAGAGACCCAGTACTTC.

V is TRBV11-2 and J is TRBJ2-5; weak D call: TRBD1 (5 bases). There are 16 residues in the CDR3. Germline assignment: CDR1 SGHAT and CDR2 FQNNGV. V lost 3 bases and J lost 2, with 16 bases in between. The CDR3 bases are TGTGCCAGCAGCTTTAGACCCTTGGGGCAGCAAGAGACCCAGTACTTC. It translates to CASSFRPLGQQETQYF. Supplemented by reference TRBV11-2 and TRBJ2-5, the full variable domain reads EAGVAQSPRYKIIEKRQSVAFWCNPISGHATLYWYQQILGQGPKLLIQFQNNGVVDDSQLPKDRFSAERLKGVDSTLKIQPAKLEDSAVYLCASSFRPLGQQETQYFGPGTRLLVL.

This clonotype was detected ten times or more. The CDR3 region is CASRKGLAGTYEQYF. Here the CDR3 DNA reads TGTGCCAGCAGGAAAGGACTAGCGGGAACCTACGAGCAGTACTTC. The chain uses TRBV2 and TRBJ2-7; 12 bases fit TRBD2. The CDR3 length is 15 residues. The ends lost 6 bases at V and 2 bases at J; junction bases unmatched: 5. The V gene's germline CDR1 is SNHLY and CDR2 FYNNEI. Using reference TRBV2 and TRBJ2-7 for the parts outside the CDR3, the full variable domain is EPEVTQTPSHQVTQMGQEVILRCVPISNHLYFYWYRQILGQKVEFLVSFYNNEISEKSEIFDDQFSVERPDGSNFTLKIRSTKLEDSAMYFCASRKGLAGTYEQYFGPGTRLTVT.

This clonotype was seen repeatedly, ten times or more. The V and J genes are TRBV7-8 and TRBJ2-5, with 11 bases that match TRBD2. The CDR3 is 18 residues long. The J segment lost 5 bases and the V segment lost 1 base, leaving 12 bases of the junction unmatched. The germline gives CDR1 SGHVS, CDR2 FQNEAQ. In DNA form, the CDR3 reads TGTGCCAGCAGCTTAGGGCTAGCGGGGGGCCCTTGGGGGGAGACCCAGTACTTC. Translation: CASSLGLAGGPWGETQYF.

This clonotype was recorded many times. The CDR3 sequence is CAISGDSFPGELFF. In nucleotides, the CDR3 is TGTGCCATCAGTGGGGACAGTTTTCCCGGGGAGCTGTTTTTT. V usage is TRBV10-3 and J usage is TRBJ2-2; 7 nucleotides agree with TRBD1. Germline loops: CDR1 ENHRY, CDR2 SYGVKD. The V gene end was trimmed by 4 bases and the J gene end by 6 bases; junction bases not matched to a gene: 5. The length of the CDR3 is 14 residues.

This clonotype was counted between two and nine times. In nucleotides, the CDR3 is TGTGCCAGCAGCCCTCAGGACAGGGGTGGGACAGATACGCAGTATTTT. Amino acid sequence: CASSPQDRGGTDTQYF. V gene TRBV5-4 combines with J gene TRBJ2-3, with TRBD1 matching over 9 bases. The CDR3 consists of 16 residues. CDR1 is SGHNT, CDR2 YYREEE, per germline (reference sequence). Germline trimming cut 4 bases from V and 3 bases from J; bases unmatched to any gene: 9.

As to this clonotype: The CDR3 carries no conserved terminal phenylalanine or tryptophan, so it likely arises from a read error. This chain joins TRBV18 and TRBJ1-3; 12 bases match TRBD1. This CDR3 is built from 15 residues. The V gene's germline CDR1 is KGHSH and CDR2 LQKENI. Losses at the gene ends were 3 bases for V and 4 bases for J; bases not matched to a gene: 1. The CDR3 region is CASSPGQGAGNTIYS. The DNA of the CDR3 is TGTGCCAGCTCACCGGGACAGGGGGCCGGAAACACCATATATTCT.

This chain connects TRBV12-5 to TRBJ2-1; 9 bases fit TRBD2. The germline gives CDR1 LGHNT, CDR2 FRNRAP. This CDR3 contains 17 residues. The V segment lost 6 bases and the J segment 2 bases; nucleotides outside the gene matches: 11. CDR3: CASGLSASGVTYNEQFF. CDR3 sequence (DNA): TGTGCTAGTGGCCTCTCCGCTAGCGGGGTTACCTACAATGAGCAGTTCTTC.

As to this clonotype: This may be a read error, as it is one base from a much larger clone. V usage is TRBV18 and J usage is TRBJ1-5; possible D gene TRBD1, 5 bases. CDR1 and CDR2 (germline): KGHSH, LQKENI. The V and J ends lost 1 base and 8 bases respectively, with 9 bases between them. The CDR3 has 13 amino acids. CDR3 residues: CASSPQGTEPQHF. In DNA form, the CDR3 reads TGTGCCAGCTCACCACAGGGGACGGAGCCCCAGCATTTT. The complete variable domain, with remaining parts taken from reference TRBV18 and TRBJ1-5, reads NAGVMQNPRHLVRRRGQEARLRCSPMKGHSHVYWYRQLPEEGLKFMVYLQKENIIDESGMPKERFSAEFPKEGPSILRIQQVVRGDSAAYFCASSPQGTEPQHFGDGTRLSIL.

This sequence joins TRBV28 and TRBJ2-7, with D maybe TRBD2 (6 bases). The CDR3 has 11 amino acids. Trimming cost V 8 bases and J 3 bases, with 8 bases left between them. CDR1 and CDR2 (germline): MDHEN, SYDVKM. Here the CDR3 DNA reads TGTGCCAGCTTCGGGGGCTACGAGCAGTACTTC. It is translated as CASFGGYEQYF. Filled out from reference TRBV28 and TRBJ2-7, the complete variable domain reads DVKVTQSSRYLVKRTGEKVFLECVQDMDHENMFWYRQDPGLGLRLIYFSYDVKMKEKGDIPEGYSVSREKKERFSLILESASTNQTSMYLCASFGGYEQYFGPGTRLTVT.

The sample holds many counts of this clonotype. V usage is TRBV2 and J usage is TRBJ1-5; the D gene is possibly TRBD1 (5 bases). V dropped 3 bases and J dropped 9 bases, with 12 bases sitting between them. Per germline, CDR1 SNHLY and CDR2 FYNNEI. This CDR3 comprises 13 residues. The chain's CDR3 is CASSEDTTGPQHF. Here the CDR3 DNA reads TGTGCCAGCAGTGAGGACACCACGGGGCCCCAGCATTTT. Complete variable domain (other parts from reference TRBV2 and TRBJ1-5): EPEVTQTPSHQVTQMGQEVILRCVPISNHLYFYWYRQILGQKVEFLVSFYNNEISEKSEIFDDQFSVERPDGSNFTLKIRSTKLEDSAMYFCASSEDTTGPQHFGDGTRLSIL.